These 14 T cell receptor beta chains were sequenced from one sample in a study of T-cell memory formation after mild COVID-19. In TCRdb, the 5' RACE reads were re-called with MiXCR into one record per CDR3 protein. This sample has about 430,000 distinct CDR3 sequences, with roughly 18% found just once. The specimen sequenced was PBMCs or a T cell subset sorted from them (not recorded which). The receptors were sampled from a man younger than 30 who had mild COVID-19 (a few samples of this study predate the infection). Cell type and time point are not known.

This clonotype appeared a few times. The V and J genes are TRBV12-3 or TRBV12-4 and TRBJ2-6; tentative D call: TRBD2 (6 bases). Trimming shortened V by 3 bases and J by 6 bases, and 15 bases separated the two germline ends. The CDR3 is 16 amino acids. CDR3 nucleotide sequence: TGTGCCAGCAGTTTGGGACTCACGGGTGCGGCCAACGTCCTGACTTTC. It translates to CASSLGLTGAANVLTF.

The genes are TRBV5-1 and TRBJ2-5; D is perhaps TRBD2 (6 bases). V was shortened by 4 bases and J by 5 bases, with 12 bases between the two germline ends. This CDR3 has 13 residues. Germline loops: CDR1 SGHRS, CDR2 YFSETQ. CDR3 sequence: CASSQRAGETQYF. CDR3 nucleotide sequence: TGCGCCAGCAGCCAAAGGGCGGGGGAGACCCAGTACTTC. Filled out from reference TRBV5-1 and TRBJ2-5, the complete variable domain reads KAGVTQTPRYLIKTRGQQVTLSCSPISGHRSVSWYQQTPGQGLQFLFEYFSETQRNKGNFPGRFSGRQFSNSRSEMNVSTLELGDSALYLCASSQRAGETQYFGPGTRLLVL.

This chain uses TRBV27 with TRBJ1-6; 7 positions agree with TRBD1. This CDR3 comprises 15 residues. Looked up from germline, CDR1 is MNHEY and CDR2 is SMNVEV (reference sequence). With V trimmed by 4 bases and J by 7 bases, 7 bases remained unmatched. DNA for the CDR3: TGTGCCAGCAGTTCCACCGGGACAGAGAATTCACCCCTCCACTTT. Residues: CASSSTGTENSPLHF.

This clonotype was recorded a few times. The chain uses TRBV9 and TRBJ1-4; tentative D call: TRBD1 (6 bases). This CDR3 is built from 14 residues. V lost 7 bases, J lost 8 bases, and 18 bases lay in between. From germline, CDR1 is SGDLS and CDR2 YYNGEE. In DNA, the CDR3 is TGTGCCAGCGCCTGGGGGGCCGAGGAGGAAAAACTGTTTTTT. This encodes CASAWGAEEEKLFF.

The table lists this clonotype with a few counts. The rearrangement uses TRBV5-1 and TRBJ2-7, with 9 nucleotides matching TRBD1. The germline V gene encodes CDR1 SGHRS and CDR2 YFSETQ. Germline trimming cut 1 base from V and 4 bases from J; bases unmatched to any gene: 6. This CDR3 has 15 amino acids. The CDR3 bases are TGCGCCAGCAGCTTGACAGGGGGCGCCGCGTACGAGCAGTACTTC. It specifies CASSLTGGAAYEQYF.

The chain links TRBV11-2 to TRBJ1-2, with 7 bases lining up with TRBD1. The CDR3 extends over 13 amino acids. The ends lost 5 bases at V and 2 bases at J; junction bases unmatched: 2. Germline V lookup: CDR1 SGHAT, CDR2 FQNNGV. The CDR3 DNA reads TGTGCCAGCAGCCGGGGACAGAACTATGGCTACACCTTC. Its protein product is CASSRGQNYGYTF. Based on the CDR3 plus reference TRBV11-2 and TRBJ1-2, the full variable domain is EAGVAQSPRYKIIEKRQSVAFWCNPISGHATLYWYQQILGQGPKLLIQFQNNGVVDDSQLPKDRFSAERLKGVDSTLKIQPAKLEDSAVYLCASSRGQNYGYTFGSGTRLTVV.

This clonotype was recorded once. The V gene is TRBV4-2, the J gene TRBJ2-3, with D unclear. Trimming took 0 bases from V and 9 from J, leaving 16 bases between them. This CDR3 contains 15 residues. Germline V CDR1 and CDR2: LGHNA, YNFKEQ. Here the CDR3 reads CASSQDEASVGTQYF. CDR3 nucleotide sequence: TGTGCCAGCAGCCAAGATGAGGCCTCCGTAGGCACGCAGTATTTT.

This clonotype was observed a handful of times. J is TRBJ1-5 and V is TRBV7-2; tentatively, D is TRBD1 (5 bases). The ends were cut back, 1 base at V and 6 bases at J, with 13 bases in the middle. CDR3 length: 15 residues. CDR1 is SGHTA and CDR2 is FQGNSA in the germline V gene. In DNA, the CDR3 is TGTGCCAGCAGCTTAGGAAGGGAGCAGGGTCAGCCCCAGCATTTT. Amino acids: CASSLGREQGQPQHF.

J is TRBJ2-5 and V is TRBV20-1, with D perhaps assigned TRBD1 or TRBD2 (5 bases each). Per germline, CDR1 DFQATT and CDR2 SNEGSKA (reference sequence). Trimming removed 0 bases from V and 1 base from J, with 9 bases in between. The length of the CDR3 is 14 residues. In nucleotides, the CDR3 is TGCAGTGCTAGAGAGGGACGGCCCCAAGAGACCCAGTACTTC. As protein: CSAREGRPQETQYF.

J is TRBJ1-2 and V is TRBV14; no definite D call. Germline CDR1 and CDR2: SGHDN and FVKESK. This CDR3 region has 15 residues. The germline V and J ends were trimmed by 0 bases and 0 bases, with 8 bases remaining between them. CDR3 loop: CASSQDIGSNYGYTF. CDR3 DNA: TGTGCCAGCAGCCAAGATATCGGTTCTAACTATGGCTACACCTTC.

The V call is TRBV6-5, the J call TRBJ2-7; TRBD1 agrees at 9 bases. Unmatched junction bases numbered 3, after V lost 5 bases and J lost 1 base. Germline lookup yields CDR1 MNHEY and CDR2 SVGAGI. There are 14 residues in the CDR3. The CDR3 loop is CASSQGQGSYEQYF. DNA for the CDR3: TGTGCCAGCAGTCAGGGACAGGGATCCTACGAGCAGTACTTC.

This clonotype has more than one count but fewer than ten. The chain employs TRBV5-6 and TRBJ1-5; D is undetermined. Looked up from germline, CDR1 is SGHDT and CDR2 is YYEEEE. The CDR3 sequence is 15 residues long. Trimming removed 1 base at V and 8 bases at J, with 16 bases between. The chain's CDR3 is CASSLHTTLGEPQHF. In DNA, the CDR3 is TGTGCCAGCAGCTTGCATACAACCCTCGGGGAGCCCCAGCATTTT.

This clonotype was detected a few times. This chain joins TRBV15 and TRBJ1-2; 9 nucleotides match TRBD1. V dropped 2 bases and J dropped 8; count of bases not matched to a gene: 6. Germline-derived CDR1 and CDR2 are LNHNV and YYDKDF (reference sequence). The CDR3 length is 14 residues. CDR3 residues: CATSRPGTGRGYTF. The CDR3 DNA reads as TGTGCCACCAGCAGACCCGGGACAGGGAGGGGCTACACCTTC.

This clonotype was counted a few times. This chain joins TRBV7-9 and TRBJ1-4; a possible D gene is TRBD1 (5 bases). V lost 5 bases to trimming and J lost 8 bases, with 12 bases between them. The CDR3 contains 13 residues. CDR1 and CDR2 from the germline V gene are SEHNR and FQNEAQ (reference sequence). The CDR3 here is CASSLAGGEKLFF. The DNA for the CDR3 is TGTGCCAGCAGCCTGGCGGGGGGGGAAAAACTGTTTTTT. The variable domain in full, completed from reference TRBV7-9 and TRBJ1-4, reads DTGVSQNPRHKITKRGQNVTFRCDPISEHNRLYWYRQTLGQGPEFLTYFQNEAQLEKSRLLSDRFSAERPKGSFSTLEIQRTEQGDSAMYLCASSLAGGEKLFFGSGTQLSVL.